This passage covers 4 T cell receptor beta chains from one sample sequenced in a study of T-cell reconstitution after alpha-beta-depleted transplantation in children (dated by TCRdb to 2016 to 2017). The library was obtained by PCR. TCRdb shows the sequencer as Illumina HiSeq 2500. TCR library preparation used molecular barcoding, with unique molecular identifiers applied to normalize quantification of the TCRbeta repertoire. TCRdb handled the public reads itself, with Q25 trimming in fastp and clone calling in MiXCR, and kept productive beta chains. Each entry is one CDR3 protein sequence, shown with its most common DNA and genes. This sample comprises hundreds of thousands of distinct CDR3 sequences, 10% of them detected only once. The top ten clonotypes cover 4% of the sample. This sample comprised PBMCs from the stem cell graft donor, obtained from the stem cell graft. Receptor source: a human donor who donated a stem cell graft to a child with acute myeloid leukemia.

The sample holds a few counts of this clonotype. The chain is built from TRBV7-9 and TRBJ2-6; TRBD1 agrees at 11 bases. With 2 bases clipped from V and 2 bases from J, the junction kept 2 bases outside the gene matches. Germline CDR1 reads SEHNR; CDR2 reads FQNEAQ (reference sequence). There are 17 residues in the CDR3. In nucleotides, the CDR3 is TGTGCCAGCAGCTTACCGGGACAGGGGGCTGGGGCCAACGTCCTGACTTTC. Protein product: CASSLPGQGAGANVLTF. The variable domain in full, with the rest retrieved from reference TRBV7-9 and TRBJ2-6, is DTGVSQNPRHKITKRGQNVTFRCDPISEHNRLYWYRQTLGQGPEFLTYFQNEAQLEKSRLLSDRFSAERPKGSFSTLEIQRTEQGDSAMYLCASSLPGQGAGANVLTFGAGSRLTVL.

CDR3 DNA: TGTGCCAGCAGCCAAGACCAAGCAGGTGGCGAGACCCAGTACTTC. Its protein is CASSQDQAGGETQYF. The chain links TRBV14 to TRBJ2-5; unclear D gene. Germline CDR1 and CDR2: SGHDN and FVKESK. The length of the CDR3 is 15 residues. Trimming removed 0 bases at V and 5 bases at J, with 13 bases between.

The sample holds many counts of this clonotype. V usage is TRBV6-2 or TRBV6-3 and J usage is TRBJ2-1; D is possibly TRBD1 (5 bases). Per the germline V gene, CDR1 is MNHEY and CDR2 is SVGEGT. This CDR3 is built from 13 residues. Trimming shortened V by 5 bases and J by 7 bases, and 12 bases separated the two germline ends. The CDR3 spells CASSRPQGNEQFF. The CDR3 DNA is TGTGCCAGCAGTCGGCCCCAGGGTAATGAGCAGTTCTTC.

Many counts were recorded for this clonotype. The V and J genes are TRBV28 and TRBJ1-4; D is ambiguous. The CDR3 contains 15 residues. V dropped 1 base and J dropped 4 bases, with 10 bases sitting between them. The germline V gene encodes CDR1 MDHEN and CDR2 SYDVKM. This CDR3 is CASSLSGSLNEKLFF. The DNA of the CDR3 is TGTGCCAGCAGTTTATCGGGCAGCCTTAATGAAAAACTGTTTTTT.